The following is a T cell receptor (beta chain) sequence with its context. The antigen is undetermined. Cryopreserved PBMC, at about 0.95-10 million per sample, were present before DNA extraction. This specimen comes from a study of long-term antiretroviral therapy in people with HIV. Study-level points and caveats: Transplant donor controls retained higher diversity, though diversity increased after ART. Repertoires with HIV possessed tighter CDR3 length spans than those of controls.

Germline CDR1 is MNHEY and CDR2 is SMNVEV (reference sequence). The trim removed 5 bases at V and 0 bases at J, leaving 5 bases unmatched. The CDR3 contains 15 residues. Version v3.0 of the immunoSEQ assay was performed at survey level. Profiling relied on immunoSEQ multiplex PCR, and the TCRdb table lists in-frame clones only, not all of them. The profile shows roughly 32,000 clones, over 75% of them singletons. Here the sequenced sample was unsorted PBMCs, taken approximately 3.3 years after starting antiretroviral therapy. This TCR came from a man aged 18 to 29 with HIV. The chain recombines TRBV27 with TRBJ1-1; 8 positions match TRBD1. CDR3 protein: CASSMGQALNTEAFF. The CDR3, as DNA: TGTGCCAGCAGTATGGGACAGGCTTTGAACACTGAAGCTTTCTTT.